These 7 T cell receptor beta chains were sequenced from one sample in a study of blood T cells in healthy people across ages. Together with a sample-barcoded 5' primer, a J-beta primer mix was included in a second PCR lasting about 6 to 11 cycles. TCRdb redid the calling of the 5' RACE reads with MiXCR, one entry per CDR3 protein. The sample lists 1.5 million to 2 million distinct CDR3 sequences, less than 50% occurring once. The sample consisted of blood. The receptors were gathered from a woman aged 40 to 50 in good health.

This clonotype was counted a single time. The chain combines TRBV5-5 with TRBJ1-5; possible D gene TRBD1, 6 bases. From germline, CDR1 is SGHKS and CDR2 YYEKEE (reference sequence). There are 16 residues in the CDR3. V lost 1 base, J lost 0 bases, and 11 bases lay in between. The CDR3 sequence: CASSLFQGYSNQPQHF. For the CDR3, the DNA is TGTGCCAGCAGCTTGTTTCAGGGGTATAGCAATCAGCCCCAGCATTTT.

This clonotype was picked up a small number of times. The CDR3 is CASSQEGEMLTGDLYGYTF. CDR3 bases: TGTGCCAGCAGCCAAGAAGGGGAGATGCTAACAGGGGACCTCTATGGCTACACCTTC. The genes are TRBV4-2 and TRBJ1-2, with 7 bases that match TRBD1. The germline V gene has CDR1 LGHNA and CDR2 YNFKEQ. The CDR3 covers 19 residues. The trim removed 0 bases at V and 4 bases at J, leaving 17 bases unmatched.

This clonotype was counted a few times. This chain joins TRBV20-1 and TRBJ2-3; maybe TRBD2 (6 bases). The CDR3 extends over 14 amino acids. V dropped 3 bases and J dropped 0 bases, with 10 bases sitting between them. Per the germline V gene, CDR1 is DFQATT and CDR2 is SNEGSKA (reference sequence). CDR3 sequence (DNA): TGCAGTGCTAGTCCTGGGACTAGCACAGATACGCAGTATTTT. It specifies CSASPGTSTDTQYF.

With respect to this clonotype: At one end the junction does not follow the germline gene, possibly because of a read error. The chain links TRBV28 to TRBJ2-3; D perhaps matches TRBD1 (6 bases). This CDR3 is built from 14 residues. The germline V gene has CDR1 MDHEN and CDR2 SYDVKM. The CDR3 region is CASSLTGSTGTQYF. The DNA for the CDR3 is TGTGCCAGCAGCCTTACAGGGAGCACAGGTACGCAGTATTTT.

With respect to this clonotype: The junction and the germline gene differ at one end; a read error may be behind it. The CDR3 DNA follows: TGTGCCAACAGTTACTCGAGTTGGCAGGGGGGTTCTGGGGCCAACGTCCTGACTTTC. This translates into CANSYSSWQGGSGANVLTF. V is TRBV6-5 and J is TRBJ2-6, with D possibly being TRBD1 (7 bases). Per the germline V gene, CDR1 is MNHEY and CDR2 is SVGAGI. The CDR3 loop spans 19 amino acids.

CDR3 nucleotide sequence: TGTGCCAGCAGTTCACTACTCACAGGGCCGGGGGACACTGAAGCTTTCTTT. This sequence encodes CASSSLLTGPGDTEAFF. The gene calls are TRBV28 and TRBJ1-1; TRBD1 is a possible D gene (6 bases). Germline V gene data show CDR1 as MDHEN and CDR2 as SYDVKM. This CDR3 has 17 amino acids. V gave up 4 bases and J gave up 3 bases, with 21 bases separating them.

The chain links TRBV20-1 to TRBJ1-6; no firm D call. Germline lookup yields CDR1 DFQATT and CDR2 SNEGSKA (reference sequence). There are 12 residues in the CDR3. V lost 5 bases to trimming and J lost 7 bases, with 9 bases between them. Written as DNA, the CDR3 is TGCAGTGCTGTAGCCGGAAATTCACCCCTCCACTTT. It translates to CSAVAGNSPLHF.